What follows are 18 T cell receptor beta chains derived from one specimen sequenced in a study of blood T cell repertoires in COVID-19. Produced via immunoSEQ multiplex PCR; TCRdb's table is partial and in-frame only. The sample contains around 170,000 clones, around 89% of which appear only once. The sample was peripheral blood. These receptors were taken from a young woman with acute or convalescent COVID-19.

This clone appeared a single time. This rearrangement joins TRBV5-1 to TRBJ2-2; TRBD1 matches at 8 bases. The V and J ends lost 3 bases and 7 bases, in that order; junction bases with no gene match: 5. The CDR3 spans 14 residues. Germline CDR1 and CDR2: SGHRS and YFSETQ. CDR3 DNA: TGCGCCAGCAGCTCCATGGACAGGGTCGGGGAGCTGTTTTTT. Protein: CASSSMDRVGELFF.

The V and J genes are TRBV6-6 and TRBJ1-1; TRBD1 might be the D (5 bases). Germline CDR1 and CDR2: MNHNY and SVGAGI (reference sequence). CDR3 size: 14 residues. Between the trimmed V and J ends, which lost 10 bases and 10 bases, there was a span of 25 bases. CDR3 nucleotide sequence: TGTGCCACCACAGGAGAGGGGAGGTCGATTGGAGCTTTCTTT. It translates to CATTGEGRSIGAFF.

CDR3 protein: CASSLDREGNIQYF. In DNA, the CDR3 is TGTGCCAGCAGCTTAGACAGGGAGGGAAACATTCAGTACTTC. The chain joins TRBV7-9 to TRBJ2-4; D may be TRBD2 (7 bases). The CDR3 loop spans 14 amino acids. V dropped 1 base and J dropped 6 bases, with 10 bases sitting between them. Germline CDR1 is SEHNR and CDR2 is FQNEAQ (reference sequence).

This clone was detected a few times. J is TRBJ2-3 and V is TRBV4-2; TRBD2 agrees at 7 bases. Germline V gene lookup returns CDR1 LGHNA and CDR2 YNFKEQ. The CDR3 loop spans 17 amino acids. J was trimmed by 2 bases and V by 4 bases; bases with no gene match: 12. Written as DNA, the CDR3 is TGTGCCAGCAGCCCGAACCCCCTAGCGGAGATCACAGATACGCAGTATTTT. Translation gives CASSPNPLAEITDTQYF.

The V gene is TRBV3-1 (or the pseudogene TRBV3-2), the J gene TRBJ1-2; the D is unclear. Trimming removed 1 base at V and 0 bases at J, with 3 bases between. The CDR3 runs 13 residues. Germline-derived CDR1 and CDR2 are LGHDT and YNNKEL (reference sequence). The CDR3 reads CASSQAANYGYTF. The CDR3 DNA is TGTGCCAGCAGCCAAGCCGCTAACTATGGCTACACCTTC.

The chain employs TRBV18 and TRBJ2-4; D gene ambiguous. The V gene's germline CDR1 is KGHSH and CDR2 LQKENI. The germline V and J ends were trimmed by 4 bases and 0 bases, with 16 bases remaining between them. This CDR3 is 17 amino acids long. CDR3 sequence reads: CASSLQSGLGAKNIQYF. The CDR3 DNA follows: TGTGCCAGCTCACTGCAATCAGGCCTGGGAGCCAAAAACATTCAGTACTTC.

This chain uses TRBV6-5 with TRBJ2-7, with D unclear. V was trimmed by 4 bases and J by 6 bases, leaving 10 bases between them. Germline CDR1 and CDR2: MNHEY and SVGAGI. The CDR3 contains 12 residues. The CDR3 DNA reads as TGTGCCAGCAGTTCGCAATCGGGCGAGCAGTACTTC. The encoded protein is CASSSQSGEQYF.

The V and J genes are TRBV9 and TRBJ2-5; TRBD1 matches at 8 bases. Germline CDR1 SGDLS, CDR2 YYNGEE. The CDR3 covers 16 residues. V trimming: 3 bases; J trimming: 4 bases; junction bases outside the gene matches: 11. The CDR3 sequence: CASSGVGQGGRETQYF. The CDR3 DNA follows: TGTGCCAGCAGCGGAGTAGGACAGGGAGGAAGAGAGACCCAGTACTTC.

The J gene is TRBJ2-2, the V gene TRBV24-1; 7 nucleotides agree with TRBD2. CDR3 length: 15 amino acids. V trimming: 4 bases; J trimming: 4 bases; junction bases outside the gene matches: 5. Germline loops: CDR1 KGHDR, CDR2 SFDVKD. CDR3 residues: CATSEGLAGTGELFF. The CDR3, as DNA: TGTGCCACCAGTGAGGGGTTAGCGGGCACCGGGGAGCTGTTTTTT.

This rearrangement joins TRBV28 to TRBJ2-7, with D possibly TRBD2 on 5 matching bases. Trimming cost V 8 bases and J 5 bases, with 13 bases left between them. Germline V gives CDR1 MDHEN, CDR2 SYDVKM. The CDR3 has 12 amino acids. The CDR3 spells CASEGSGDEQYF. CDR3 nucleotide sequence: TGTGCCAGCGAGGGTTCTGGGGACGAGCAGTACTTC.

There are a few counts of this clone. This chain connects TRBV6-4 to TRBJ2-1; 8 nucleotides agree with TRBD1. Germline CDR1 MRHNA, CDR2 SNTAGT. J lost 6 bases, V lost 6 bases, and 7 bases had no gene match. The CDR3 totals 14 residues. CDR3: CASSPGQVVNEQFF. As DNA, the CDR3 is TGTGCCAGCAGCCCGGGACAGGTCGTCAATGAGCAGTTCTTC.

Only one count was recorded for this clone. J is TRBJ1-2 and V is TRBV7-9; D ambiguous. Germline V gives CDR1 SEHNR, CDR2 FQNEAQ (reference sequence). Deletions cut 0 bases from V and 0 bases from J, with 11 bases between. The CDR3 is made up of 16 amino acids. CDR3 coding DNA: TGTGCCAGCAGCTTAGCGCGGAGGGAAGCTAACTATGGCTACACCTTC. Translated: CASSLARREANYGYTF.

This chain joins TRBV5-4 and TRBJ2-5; D perhaps matches TRBD1 (6 bases). CDR1 and CDR2 from the germline V gene are SGHNT and YYREEE (reference sequence). The CDR3 runs to 13 residues. Between the trimmed V and J ends, which lost 2 bases and 4 bases, there was a span of 9 bases. CDR3 protein: CASSFRGRETQYF. The DNA for the CDR3 is TGTGCCAGCAGCTTCAGGGGACGAGAGACCCAGTACTTC.

The genes are TRBV12-3 or TRBV12-4 and TRBJ2-7; a weak D match, TRBD2 (6 bases). Between the trimmed V and J ends, which lost 6 bases and 1 base, there was a span of 7 bases. This CDR3 has 12 residues. CDR3 bases: TGTGCCAGCAGCCGGGAGTCCTACGAGCAGTACTTC. It encodes CASSRESYEQYF.

The chain has TRBV4-2 and TRBJ1-4; 9 bases line up with TRBD1. In germline, CDR1 is LGHNA, CDR2 YNFKEQ. CDR3 length equals 16 residues. The V segment lost 1 base and the J segment 4 bases; nucleotides outside the gene matches: 4. Written as DNA, the CDR3 is TGTGCCAGCAGCCAAGCGGGGGGACAGGGTAATGAAAAACTGTTTTTT. Amino acids: CASSQAGGQGNEKLFF.

This sequence joins TRBV5-1 and TRBJ1-4, with D possibly matching TRBD1 (5 bases). The V gene's germline CDR1 is SGHRS and CDR2 YFSETQ. The CDR3 length is 13 residues. V dropped 0 bases and J dropped 8 bases, with 8 bases sitting between them. CDR3 region: CASSLEAGEKLFF. In nucleotides, the CDR3 is TGCGCCAGCAGCTTGGAGGCAGGGGAAAAACTGTTTTTT.

The CDR3 DNA follows: TGCGCCAGCAGCCAAGCCGGGAGGGCCGTCTACAATGAGCAGTTCTTC. Translating gives CASSQAGRAVYNEQFF. The chain joins TRBV4-1 to TRBJ2-1; 8 bases agree with TRBD2. Germline values: CDR1 MGHRA, CDR2 YSYEKL. The CDR3 is 16 residues long. The J segment lost 3 bases and the V segment lost 1 base, leaving 5 bases of the junction unmatched.

This clone was seen a single time. The chain recombines TRBV24-1 with TRBJ2-2; 10 nucleotides align to TRBD1. Germline-derived CDR1 and CDR2 are KGHDR and SFDVKD. Trimming at V came to 9 bases and at J to 9 bases, leaving 3 bases not matched to a gene. The CDR3 loop spans 12 amino acids. This CDR3 reads CATGTGDRELFF. The CDR3 coding sequence is TGTGCCACCGGGACAGGGGATCGGGAGCTGTTTTTT.